The 24 T cell receptor beta chains given below trace back to one sample, sequenced in a study of blood T cell repertoires in COVID-19. Clones were sequenced by immunoSEQ multiplex PCR, and TCRdb holds only the in-frame ones, with some missing. The table has approximately 200,000 clones, roughly 81% seen once. Sequencing was carried out using peripheral blood. Receptors were obtained from a man in his forties with acute or convalescent COVID-19.

DNA of the CDR3: TGTGCCAGCAGTGAAGAGTCAGGGGACTACGAGCAGTACTTC. Protein: CASSEESGDYEQYF. The V gene is TRBV2, the J gene TRBJ2-7, with D possibly TRBD1 on 6 matching bases. The CDR3 runs 14 residues. Trimming shortened V by 1 base and J by 3 bases, and 10 bases separated the two germline ends. Germline V gives CDR1 SNHLY, CDR2 FYNNEI. Looking up the rest from reference TRBV2 and TRBJ2-7 gives the full variable domain: EPEVTQTPSHQVTQMGQEVILRCVPISNHLYFYWYRQILGQKVEFLVSFYNNEISEKSEIFDDQFSVERPDGSNFTLKIRSTKLEDSAMYFCASSEESGDYEQYFGPGTRLTVT.

V usage is TRBV9 and J usage is TRBJ2-6, with TRBD1 identical over 9 bases. Germline V CDR1 and CDR2: SGDLS, YYNGEE. The V gene end was trimmed by 4 bases and the J gene end by 0 bases; junction bases not matched to a gene: 2. CDR3 size: 16 residues. CDR3 coding DNA: TGTGCCAGCAGCAGACAGGGGGGCTCTGGGGCCAACGTCCTGACTTTC. As protein: CASSRQGGSGANVLTF. Supplemented by reference TRBV9 and TRBJ2-6, the full variable domain reads DSGVTQTPKHLITATGQRVTLRCSPRSGDLSVYWYQQSLDQGLQFLIQYYNGEERAKGNILERFSAQQFPDLHSELNLSSLELGDSALYFCASSRQGGSGANVLTFGAGSRLTVL.

This clone was recorded only once. The V gene is TRBV19, the J gene TRBJ1-1, with TRBD1 as a possible D gene (5 bases). This CDR3 contains 13 residues. V gave up 3 bases and J gave up 4 bases, with 9 bases separating them. CDR1 and CDR2 (germline): LNHDA, SQIVND (reference sequence). CDR3 in amino acids: CASSIRDGTEAFF. In DNA form, the CDR3 reads TGTGCCAGTAGTATCAGGGATGGCACTGAAGCTTTCTTT.

This clone was counted only a few times. V gene TRBV3-1 (or the pseudogene TRBV3-2) combines with J gene TRBJ1-3; D gene uncertain. Germline CDR1 is LGHDT and CDR2 is YNNKEL (reference sequence). V lost 1 base and J 5 bases, leaving 12 bases between the germline ends. CDR3 length: 15 amino acids. This CDR3 is CASSQGSGFRNTIYF. CDR3 coding DNA: TGTGCCAGCAGCCAAGGATCAGGTTTCAGAAACACCATATATTTT.

DNA of the CDR3: TGTGCCATCAGTGACAAACTACTGGGGGCCCAGGCCCTATATTTT. Its protein is CAISDKLLGAQALYF. The chain combines TRBV10-3 with TRBJ1-3, with D possibly TRBD1 on 6 matching bases. Germline V gives CDR1 ENHRY, CDR2 SYGVKD. This CDR3 has 15 amino acids. V gave up 3 bases and J gave up 14 bases, with 23 bases separating them.

The table lists this clone with a few counts. For the CDR3, the DNA is TGTGCCAGCAGCCAAACAGGGGCGGGCACTGAAGCTTTCTTT. This codes for CASSQTGAGTEAFF. The chain is built from TRBV3-1 (or the pseudogene TRBV3-2) and TRBJ1-1, with 7 positions matching TRBD1. Germline V gene data show CDR1 as LGHDT and CDR2 as YNNKEL (reference sequence). This CDR3 spans 14 amino acids. V lost 2 bases and J lost 4; bases outside the gene matches: 4.

The V gene is TRBV5-1, the J gene TRBJ2-3, with D perhaps matching TRBD2 (5 bases). The V gene's germline CDR1 is SGHRS and CDR2 YFSETQ. The CDR3 has 16 amino acids. V lost 0 bases and J 2 bases, leaving 13 bases between the germline ends. The CDR3 sequence is CASSLVGRTDTDTQYF. CDR3 nucleotide sequence: TGCGCCAGCAGCTTGGTGGGCAGGACTGACACAGATACGCAGTATTTT.

Regarding this clone: Germline and junction disagree at one end, which may indicate a read error. V usage is TRBV28 and J usage is TRBJ2-6, with no clear D. The CDR3 is 9 residues long. Germline CDR1 and CDR2: MDHEN and SYDVKM. As DNA, the CDR3 is TGTGCCAGCCCTCCCCCAGAGGATTTC. It is translated as CASPPPEDF.

The rearrangement joins TRBV4-1 to TRBJ1-4, with D possibly matching TRBD1 (6 bases). V was pared by 5 bases and J by 7 bases, with 17 bases between. The CDR3 has 15 amino acids. In germline, CDR1 is MGHRA, CDR2 YSYEKL. In nucleotides, the CDR3 is TGCGCCAGCAGCGTGATGGGGGGGGCGGCTGAAAAACTGTTTTTT. Protein sequence: CASSVMGGAAEKLFF.

The chain employs TRBV6-5 and TRBJ1-3; D is ambiguous. Trimming stripped 2 bases from V and 2 bases from J, with 10 bases between. Germline V lookup: CDR1 MNHEY, CDR2 SVGAGI. This CDR3 region has 15 residues. The CDR3 nucleotides are TGTGCCAGCAGTTACAACCCAGGCCCTGGAAACACCATATATTTT. Amino acids: CASSYNPGPGNTIYF.

This chain uses TRBV18 with TRBJ1-2, with D possibly TRBD1 on 5 matching bases. Germline values: CDR1 KGHSH, CDR2 LQKENI. The CDR3 is 14 amino acids. The V gene lost 2 bases and the J gene lost 1 base, with 8 bases spanning the gap. The CDR3: CASSPDSYNYGYTF. As DNA, the CDR3 is TGTGCCAGCTCACCAGACAGTTATAACTATGGCTACACCTTC.

The genes are TRBV2 and TRBJ1-4; TRBD1 might be the D (5 bases). CDR3 size: 15 residues. V lost 6 bases and J 8 bases, leaving 19 bases between the germline ends. CDR1 SNHLY and CDR2 FYNNEI come from the germline V gene. The CDR3 loop reads CASSSSRGGSEKLFF. Written as DNA, the CDR3 is TGTGCCAGCAGCTCCAGTAGGGGAGGGTCGGAAAAACTGTTTTTT.

The chain carries TRBV25-1 and TRBJ2-2, with D tentatively TRBD2 (5 bases). Trimming removed 11 bases at V and 6 bases at J, with 16 bases between. Germline V CDR1 and CDR2: MGHDK, SYGVNS. The CDR3 consists of 13 residues. The CDR3 bases are TGTGCCGGATGTTTTAGAGGGTCCGGGGAGCTGTTTTTT. Protein: CAGCFRGSGELFF. Full variable domain (outside the CDR3, taken from reference TRBV25-1 and TRBJ2-2): EADIYQTPRYLVIGTGKKITLECSQTMGHDKMYWYQQDPGMELHLIHYSYGVNSTEKGDLSSESTVSRIRTEHFPLTLESARPSHTSQYLCAGCFRGSGELFFGEGSRLTVL.

A note on this clone: The same CDR3 arises from other DNA sequences in this sample as well. The chain joins TRBV9 to TRBJ2-2; D is perhaps TRBD2 (5 bases). V lost 0 bases and J lost 5, with 8 bases in between. CDR1 SGDLS and CDR2 YYNGEE come from the germline V gene. This CDR3 is 14 amino acids long. CDR3 region: CASSVGGGTGELFF. The DNA for the CDR3 is TGTGCCAGCAGCGTAGGTGGAGGAACCGGGGAGCTGTTTTTT.

This clone was found a few times. This chain links TRBV27 with TRBJ1-2; TRBD1 aligns across 9 bases. The CDR3 is made up of 16 amino acids. Germline-derived CDR1 and CDR2 are MNHEY and SMNVEV (reference sequence). J lost 3 bases, V lost 4 bases, and 9 bases had no gene match. CDR3 nucleotides: TGTGCCAGCAGTTCCTATGCGGGACAGGGCCACTATGGCTACACCTTC. It is translated as CASSSYAGQGHYGYTF.

The rearrangement uses TRBV11-1 and TRBJ1-1; 7 nucleotides line up with TRBD1. The CDR3 totals 15 residues. Unmatched junction bases numbered 13, after V lost 5 bases and J lost 7 bases. In germline, CDR1 is SGHAT, CDR2 FQDESV (reference sequence). Here the CDR3 DNA reads TGTGCCAGCAGCCACACGGGACAGCCGTTCTATGAAGCTTTCTTT. It encodes CASSHTGQPFYEAFF.

The V call is TRBV10-1, the J call TRBJ2-3; D might be TRBD2 (5 bases). The CDR3 runs 15 residues. Germline CDR1 is WNHNN and CDR2 is SYGVQD (reference sequence). The V end was cut by 5 bases, the J end by 4 bases, with 16 bases between. The CDR3 DNA sequence: TGCGCCAGCAGTTCGGGAAGGGATTCGTCAGATACGCAGTATTTT. It specifies CASSSGRDSSDTQYF.

The rearrangement uses TRBV7-2 and TRBJ1-1, with a weak D call TRBD1 (6 bases). V was clipped by 5 bases and J by 9 bases, with 16 bases between them. This CDR3 region has 13 residues. From germline, CDR1 is SGHTA and CDR2 FQGNSA. The CDR3: CASSLTGHPQAFF. The CDR3 nucleotides are TGTGCCAGCAGCCTGACAGGACACCCTCAAGCTTTCTTT.

This chain joins TRBV5-1 and TRBJ1-1; weak D call: TRBD1 (6 bases). This CDR3 contains 14 residues. V was cut by 4 bases and J by 6 bases, with 16 bases left in between. Germline CDR1 is SGHRS and CDR2 is YFSETQ. This chain's CDR3 is CASSRSQGSSEAFF. The CDR3 bases are TGCGCCAGCAGCAGATCACAGGGTTCTTCTGAAGCTTTCTTT.

This chain connects TRBV18 to TRBJ1-6, with 7 bases that match TRBD1. Germline CDR1 is KGHSH and CDR2 is LQKENI. This CDR3 has 17 amino acids. V gave up 1 base and J gave up 5 bases; unmatched junction bases: 8. DNA for the CDR3: TGTGCCAGCTCACCACGGGGTCCGGACAGGAATAATTCACCCCTCCACTTT. Translation gives CASSPRGPDRNNSPLHF.

The J gene is TRBJ2-1, the V gene TRBV6-6; tentatively, D is TRBD2 (5 bases). The CDR3 has 14 amino acids. Looked up from germline, CDR1 is MNHNY and CDR2 is SVGAGI (reference sequence). V shed 7 bases and J shed 1 base, with 11 bases lying between them. The CDR3 is CASTLDWSYNEQFF. The CDR3 DNA reads TGTGCCAGCACCCTGGACTGGTCCTACAATGAGCAGTTCTTC.

The V call is TRBV6-5, the J call TRBJ1-1, with a weak D call TRBD1 (6 bases). Trimming stripped 8 bases from V and 4 bases from J, with 14 bases between. The germline CDR1 and CDR2 sequences are MNHEY and SVGAGI. CDR3 length: 13 residues. This CDR3 reads CASSRGFSTEAFF. The CDR3 bases are TGTGCCAGCTCAAGGGGGTTTAGCACTGAAGCTTTCTTT.

The chain links TRBV5-4 to TRBJ2-5, with D perhaps TRBD2 (5 bases). V gave up 4 bases and J gave up 3 bases, with 22 bases separating them. The CDR3 runs to 17 residues. Germline V lookup: CDR1 SGHNT, CDR2 YYREEE (reference sequence). CDR3 protein: CASSQREIRNLEETQYF. The CDR3 DNA is TGTGCCAGCAGCCAAAGGGAGATTAGGAACCTGGAAGAGACCCAGTACTTC.

The chain has TRBV5-1 and TRBJ1-4; D call uncertain. V was pared by 2 bases and J by 8 bases, with 19 bases between. Germline V gives CDR1 SGHRS, CDR2 YFSETQ. The CDR3 totals 16 residues. As DNA, the CDR3 is TGCGCCAGCAGCTTTAGCCCGGTCGCGCCGGAGGAAAAACTGTTTTTT. Protein: CASSFSPVAPEEKLFF. Combining the CDR3 with reference TRBV5-1 and TRBJ1-4 gives the whole variable domain KAGVTQTPRYLIKTRGQQVTLSCSPISGHRSVSWYQQTPGQGLQFLFEYFSETQRNKGNFPGRFSGRQFSNSRSEMNVSTLELGDSALYLCASSFSPVAPEEKLFFGSGTQLSVL.